Below are 3 T cell receptor beta chains sequenced from a single sample in a study of sequential checkpoint blockade in melanoma. Treatment here: randomized to nivolumab then ipilimumab (arm A) or the reverse (arm B). This table comes from immunoSEQ multiplex PCR, and its TCRdb copy is limited to in-frame clones, with some not included. The table lists around 18,000 clones, roughly two thirds of them singletons, with over 9.5% in the top ten. The sequences come from CD8+ T cells sorted from blood (inferred from file names), collected from a patient given nivolumab and ipilimumab in sequence. These receptors originate from a human donor with melanoma.

This rearrangement joins TRBV9 to TRBJ1-3; D unresolved. Trimming shortened V by 3 bases and J by 1 base, and 17 bases separated the two germline ends. Germline assignment: CDR1 SGDLS and CDR2 YYNGEE. The CDR3 runs 17 residues. The CDR3 reads CASSASGSRTSGNTIYF. The CDR3 region has the DNA TGTGCCAGCAGCGCCTCGGGGTCTCGGACTTCTGGAAACACCATATATTTT.

This clone was recorded a few times. The chain joins TRBV28 to TRBJ2-1, with 9 bases aligning to TRBD1. The CDR3 is made up of 16 amino acids. CDR1 MDHEN and CDR2 SYDVKM come from the germline V gene. V lost 5 bases, J lost 5 bases, and 10 bases stayed unmatched. This chain's CDR3 is CASSLTGTGRNNEQFF. DNA of the CDR3: TGTGCCAGCAGTCTAACCGGGACAGGGCGTAACAATGAGCAGTTCTTC.

This chain links TRBV6-4 with TRBJ1-1, with D unclear. The V gene lost 0 bases and the J gene lost 4 bases, with 6 bases spanning the gap. The CDR3 consists of 13 residues. CDR1 and CDR2 (germline): MRHNA, SNTAGT. CDR3 in DNA: TGTGCCAGCAGTGACTCGGAGGTCACTGAAGCTTTCTTT. Translating gives CASSDSEVTEAFF.